The next 10 T cell receptor beta chains were all read from a single sample in a study of blood T cell repertoires in COVID-19. Sequencing used immunoSEQ multiplex PCR; TCRdb keeps in-frame clones, though not all of them. The sample has 200,000 to 300,000 clones, approximately 90% seen once. What was sequenced was PBMCs or T cells enriched from blood (not recorded which). The receptors here all came from a woman in her 40s with acute COVID-19.

V usage is TRBV3-1 (or the pseudogene TRBV3-2) and J usage is TRBJ1-2; tentatively, D is TRBD1 (6 bases). There are 15 residues in the CDR3. The germline V gene encodes CDR1 LGHDT and CDR2 YNNKEL (reference sequence). Trimming took off 2 bases at V and 4 bases at J, with 14 bases between the two ends. The CDR3 DNA is TGTGCCAGCAGCCAATTGGACAGAGCAACCTATGGCTACACCTTC. It specifies CASSQLDRATYGYTF.

This clone was counted between two and nine times. V is TRBV5-1 and J is TRBJ2-7, with D perhaps matching TRBD1 (6 bases). CDR1 is SGHRS, CDR2 YFSETQ, per germline. V shed 1 base and J shed 7 bases, with 12 bases lying between them. The CDR3 sequence is 13 residues long. CDR3 sequence (DNA): TGCGCCAGCAGCTTGACTTGGGGGCGGGAGCAGTACGTC. It codes for CASSLTWGREQYV.

The rearrangement links TRBV15 to TRBJ2-1, with 7 bases matching TRBD2. The trim removed 1 base at V and 3 bases at J, leaving 12 bases unmatched. The CDR3 runs 18 residues. Germline loops: CDR1 LNHNV, CDR2 YYDKDF (reference sequence). The CDR3 coding sequence is TGTGCCACCAGCAGAGTGTTTGGGGCGGGAGACATCTACAATGAGCAGTTCTTC. Its translation: CATSRVFGAGDIYNEQFF.

V and J are TRBV9 and TRBJ2-1; the match to TRBD2 covers 8 bases. Germline V gene sequence: CDR1 SGDLS, CDR2 YYNGEE. V was pared by 0 bases and J by 9 bases, with 5 bases of the junction left unmatched. The CDR3 covers 14 residues. The CDR3 bases are TGTGCCAGCAGCGTAGACCCGGGGGGGCGTGAGCAGTTCTTC. The encoded protein is CASSVDPGGREQFF. Using reference TRBV9 and TRBJ2-1 for the parts outside the CDR3, the full variable domain is DSGVTQTPKHLITATGQRVTLRCSPRSGDLSVYWYQQSLDQGLQFLIQYYNGEERAKGNILERFSAQQFPDLHSELNLSSLELGDSALYFCASSVDPGGREQFFGPGTRLTVL.

The chain joins TRBV6-2 or TRBV6-3 to TRBJ2-1; the match to TRBD1 covers 7 bases. The V and J ends lost 5 bases and 0 bases, in that order; junction bases with no gene match: 7. The germline gives CDR1 MNHEY, CDR2 SVGEGT. The CDR3 totals 16 residues. CDR3 in DNA: TGTGCCAGCAGTAGCCGGGACAGAGACTCCTACAATGAGCAGTTCTTC. Its translation: CASSSRDRDSYNEQFF.

The V call is TRBV28, the J call TRBJ1-2; TRBD1 is a possible D gene (6 bases). Per germline, CDR1 MDHEN and CDR2 SYDVKM. The CDR3 sequence is 14 residues long. Trimming left V 2 bases short and J 3 bases short, with 10 bases between. The CDR3 loop reads CASSLGGLDYGYTF. Written as DNA, the CDR3 is TGTGCCAGCAGTTTAGGGGGCCTCGACTATGGCTACACCTTC.

The rearrangement uses TRBV7-9 and TRBJ2-7; 8 bases align to TRBD1. Germline trimming cut 5 bases from V and 0 bases from J; bases unmatched to any gene: 6. The V gene's germline CDR1 is SEHNR and CDR2 FQNEAQ (reference sequence). This CDR3 has 15 amino acids. The CDR3 sequence is CASSKTGVHSYEQYF. The DNA of the CDR3 is TGTGCCAGCAGCAAGACAGGGGTACACTCCTACGAGCAGTACTTC.

This clone is termed medium-sized. The J gene is TRBJ1-2, the V gene TRBV30, with D unresolved. V gave up 2 bases and J gave up 4 bases, with 29 bases separating them. From germline, CDR1 is GTSNPN and CDR2 SVGIG (reference sequence). The CDR3 covers 19 residues. Written as DNA, the CDR3 is TGTGCCTGGAGTCCCAATCGTGTCGGGTGGCCCCCTCCCTTCTATGGCTACACCTTC. It specifies CAWSPNRVGWPPPFYGYTF. The variable domain in full, with the rest retrieved from reference TRBV30 and TRBJ1-2, is SQTIHQWPATLVQPVGSPLSLECTVEGTSNPNLYWYRQAAGRGLQLLFYSVGIGQISSEVPQNLSASRPQDRQFILSSKKLLLSDSGFYLCAWSPNRVGWPPPFYGYTFGSGTRLTVV.

This chain connects TRBV19 to TRBJ1-5, with 8 bases lining up with TRBD1. Germline assignment: CDR1 LNHDA and CDR2 SQIVND (reference sequence). The ends lost 3 bases at V and 4 bases at J; junction bases unmatched: 2. This CDR3 comprises 14 residues. The CDR3 protein is CASSIRQGNQPQHF. The CDR3 nucleotides are TGTGCCAGTAGTATTAGACAGGGGAATCAGCCCCAGCATTTT. Full variable domain (rest looked up from reference TRBV19 and TRBJ1-5): DGGITQSPKYLFRKEGQNVTLSCEQNLNHDAMYWYRQDPGQGLRLIYYSQIVNDFQKGDIAEGYSVSREKKESFPLTVTSAQKNPTAFYLCASSIRQGNQPQHFGDGTRLSIL.

The sample holds a few counts of this clone. The sample holds other DNA sequences that translate to the same CDR3. The V and J genes are TRBV7-9 and TRBJ1-5; 7 bases align to TRBD1. J gave up 3 bases and V 0 bases, and 2 bases lay outside the gene matches. Looked up from germline, CDR1 is SEHNR and CDR2 is FQNEAQ (reference sequence). The CDR3 extends over 15 amino acids. The CDR3 DNA reads as TGTGCCAGCAGCTTAGCAGGGGGCAACAATCAGCCCCAGCATTTT. Translation gives CASSLAGGNNQPQHF.